These 21 T cell receptor beta chains were sequenced from one sample in a study of T cell changes during pregnancy in multiple sclerosis. The table came from immunoSEQ multiplex PCR; TCRdb's copy has only in-frame clones and leaves some out. Of about 44,000 clones in the sample, around 90% were seen once. Specimen: CD4+ T cells from peripheral blood mononuclear cells, collected in the third trimester of pregnancy. These receptors all stem from a female donor with multiple sclerosis, enrolled in a pregnancy study.

The CDR3 DNA reads as TGTGCCAGTAGTATTGGGGTAGCGGGTAGGGGGCAGTTCTTC. This sequence encodes CASSIGVAGRGQFF. The J gene is TRBJ2-1, the V gene TRBV19, with TRBD2 matching over 7 bases. Germline CDR1 reads LNHDA; CDR2 reads SQIVND (reference sequence). The CDR3 sequence is 14 residues long. Trimming cost V 3 bases and J 12 bases; bases outside gene matches: 11.

The chain has TRBV10-3 and TRBJ2-7; 7 bases line up with TRBD1. The trim removed 3 bases at V and 0 bases at J, leaving 5 bases unmatched. The CDR3 runs to 15 residues. The germline CDR1 and CDR2 sequences are ENHRY and SYGVKD. DNA of the CDR3: TGTGCCATCAGTGACGGGACAGCGAGCTCCTACGAGCAGTACTTC. Translation: CAISDGTASSYEQYF.

The genes are TRBV4-2 and TRBJ2-1, with D possibly TRBD2 on 5 matching bases. The CDR3 is 17 residues long. Between the trimmed V and J ends, which lost 1 base and 0 bases, there was a span of 13 bases. The germline V gene encodes CDR1 LGHNA and CDR2 YNFKEQ. The CDR3 sequence is CASSQVVQRSSYNEQFF. The CDR3 DNA follows: TGTGCCAGCAGCCAAGTCGTCCAGCGGAGCTCCTACAATGAGCAGTTCTTC.

This chain connects TRBV7-9 to TRBJ1-2, with D tentatively TRBD1 (5 bases). The CDR3 contains 14 residues. Germline CDR1 reads SEHNR; CDR2 reads FQNEAQ (reference sequence). V gave up 5 bases and J gave up 3 bases, with 13 bases separating them. The DNA for the CDR3 is TGTGCCAGCAGCCCGAACGCGGGGGACTATGGCTACACCTTC. Translating it yields CASSPNAGDYGYTF.

The J gene is TRBJ2-3, the V gene TRBV7-9; tentative D call: TRBD2 (6 bases). V lost 2 bases, J lost 3 bases, and 15 bases lay in between. The CDR3 spans 16 residues. Germline CDR1 is SEHNR and CDR2 is FQNEAQ (reference sequence). Here the CDR3 reads CASSLLGEVVTDTQYF. As DNA, the CDR3 is TGTGCCAGCAGCTTACTGGGGGAGGTGGTAACAGATACGCAGTATTTT.

The chain joins TRBV6-5 to TRBJ2-7; D possibly corresponds to TRBD1 (5 bases). This CDR3 comprises 13 residues. With 7 bases removed from V and 6 bases from J, the gap between germline ends came to 16 bases. The germline V gene has CDR1 MNHEY and CDR2 SVGAGI. In DNA form, the CDR3 reads TGTGCCAGCAACAGCAGGGTTCCTCGCGAGCAGTACTTC. Protein: CASNSRVPREQYF.

The chain combines TRBV11-3 with TRBJ1-1, with D unclear. In germline, CDR1 is SGHNT, CDR2 YENEEA. V was trimmed by 5 bases and J by 4 bases, leaving 17 bases between them. The CDR3 runs to 15 residues. The CDR3 sequence: CASSPSSFGITEAFF. The DNA for the CDR3 is TGTGCCAGCAGCCCTAGTAGTTTCGGGATCACTGAAGCTTTCTTT.

J is TRBJ2-3 and V is TRBV28; possible D gene TRBD2, 5 bases. Trimming removed 1 base at V and 2 bases at J, with 10 bases between. Germline assignment: CDR1 MDHEN and CDR2 SYDVKM. The CDR3 is 15 amino acids. CDR3 residues: CASSLSRGYTDTQYF. As DNA, the CDR3 is TGTGCCAGCAGTTTATCCCGGGGATACACAGATACGCAGTATTTT.

Written as DNA, the CDR3 is TGCGCCAGCAGCTTCTATCCTCGTAACAATGAGCAGTTCTTC. Translation: CASSFYPRNNEQFF. The chain carries TRBV5-1 and TRBJ2-1, with D unclear. CDR3 length equals 14 residues. CDR1 SGHRS and CDR2 YFSETQ come from the germline V gene. Trimming cost V 2 bases and J 5 bases, with 11 bases left between them.

This clone was seen a single time. The chain uses TRBV11-2 and TRBJ2-3; TRBD2 is a possible D gene (5 bases). Trimming took off 3 bases at V and 1 base at J, with 17 bases between the two ends. The CDR3 covers 17 residues. CDR1 and CDR2 from the germline V gene are SGHAT and FQNNGV. CDR3 sequence (DNA): TGTGCCAGCAGCTTCCGTAGTAGGGAGTGGGGCACAGATACGCAGTATTTT. Amino acid sequence: CASSFRSREWGTDTQYF.

The chain combines TRBV6-1 with TRBJ2-5; perhaps TRBD2 as D (6 bases). The V end was cut by 6 bases, the J end by 0 bases, with 14 bases between. Germline V gene lookup returns CDR1 MNHNS and CDR2 SASEGT. The CDR3 has 15 amino acids. The CDR3 nucleotides read TGTGCCAGCAGGACCTCAGGAGGGTACCAAGAGACCCAGTACTTC. This sequence encodes CASRTSGGYQETQYF.

The genes are TRBV15 and TRBJ2-2; the match to TRBD2 covers 10 bases. Unmatched junction bases numbered 19, after V lost 8 bases and J lost 4 bases. The CDR3 covers 19 residues. Germline values: CDR1 LNHNV, CDR2 YYDKDF (reference sequence). The CDR3 here is CATQPPRKAGGWGTGELFF. CDR3 DNA: TGTGCCACCCAACCCCCTAGAAAAGCGGGAGGGTGGGGCACCGGGGAGCTGTTTTTT. Based on the CDR3 plus reference TRBV15 and TRBJ2-2, the full variable domain is DAMVIQNPRYQVTQFGKPVTLSCSQTLNHNVMYWYQQKSSQAPKLLFHYYDKDFNNEADTPDNFQSRRPNTSFCFLDIRSPGLGDTAMYLCATQPPRKAGGWGTGELFFGEGSRLTVL.

This chain links TRBV4-3 with TRBJ1-1; 8 nucleotides match TRBD1. The CDR3 is 15 amino acids. The germline gives CDR1 LGHNA, CDR2 YSLEER. Unmatched junction bases numbered 7, after V lost 2 bases and J lost 5 bases. The CDR3 sequence: CASSQQGAPRTEAFF. The CDR3 DNA reads TGCGCCAGCAGCCAACAGGGGGCACCGAGGACTGAAGCTTTCTTT.

This chain connects TRBV7-2 to TRBJ2-7; TRBD2 matches at 9 bases. From germline, CDR1 is SGHTA and CDR2 FQGNSA. CDR3 length equals 16 residues. The junction had 8 bases not matched to a gene; V was cut back by 5 bases and J by 0 bases. As DNA, the CDR3 is TGTGCCAGCAGCGACTCCGGACTAGCGCGCTCCTACGAGCAGTACTTC. Amino acids: CASSDSGLARSYEQYF.

V usage is TRBV6-6 and J usage is TRBJ1-3; the D is unclear. From germline, CDR1 is MNHNY and CDR2 SVGAGI (reference sequence). The CDR3 length is 14 residues. The V and J ends lost 2 bases and 0 bases respectively, with 5 bases between them. CDR3 residues: CASSYDFSGNTIYF. DNA of the CDR3: TGTGCCAGCAGTTACGACTTCTCTGGAAACACCATATATTTT.

The chain carries TRBV7-2 and TRBJ2-7; 9 nucleotides align to TRBD2. Germline CDR1 is SGHTA and CDR2 is FQGNSA. Trimming took 2 bases from V and 1 from J; bases not matched to a gene: 3. CDR3 length: 15 amino acids. For the CDR3, the DNA is TGTGCCAGCAGCTTATACCTAGCGGGATCCTACGAGCAGTACTTC. Translation gives CASSLYLAGSYEQYF.

This rearrangement joins TRBV9 to TRBJ1-3; a possible D gene is TRBD1 (5 bases). The CDR3 consists of 16 residues. Germline CDR1 reads SGDLS; CDR2 reads YYNGEE. The V end lost 3 bases, the J end lost 2 bases, and 15 bases lay between the germline ends. DNA for the CDR3: TGTGCCAGCAGCGGAGACTGGACATACGCTGGAAACACCATATATTTT. Encoded protein: CASSGDWTYAGNTIYF.

V and J are TRBV19 and TRBJ2-1; 14 bases fit TRBD2. CDR3 length equals 15 residues. Unmatched junction bases numbered 5, after V lost 5 bases and J lost 8 bases. CDR1 is LNHDA and CDR2 is SQIVND in the germline V gene (reference sequence). DNA of the CDR3: TGTGCCAGTAGTCGGGGGACTAGCGGGAGCGATGAGCAGTTCTTC. Translating gives CASSRGTSGSDEQFF.

The chain carries TRBV7-2 and TRBJ2-3; 7 nucleotides line up with TRBD2. Germline V gene sequence: CDR1 SGHTA, CDR2 FQGNSA. There are 14 residues in the CDR3. The ends lost 1 base at V and 4 bases at J; junction bases unmatched: 2. The CDR3 DNA is TGTGCCAGCAGCTTAGTGGGAGGGGCAGATACGCAGTATTTT. It yields the protein CASSLVGGADTQYF.

The chain has TRBV6-1 and TRBJ1-2; perhaps TRBD1 as D (6 bases). Trimming left V 0 bases short and J 3 bases short, with 11 bases between. CDR1 is MNHNS and CDR2 is SASEGT in the germline V gene. The CDR3 contains 15 residues. CDR3: CASSEARGWDYGYTF. The DNA for the CDR3 is TGTGCCAGCAGTGAAGCCAGGGGCTGGGACTATGGCTACACCTTC.

V and J are TRBV5-1 and TRBJ2-2; TRBD2 matches at 7 bases. The CDR3 totals 17 residues. V shed 0 bases, J shed 2 bases, and the junction held 7 bases outside the gene matches. The germline V gene encodes CDR1 SGHRS and CDR2 YFSETQ. CDR3 DNA: TGCGCCAGCAGCTTGGTCGTCGGGAGGCCTAACACCGGGGAGCTGTTTTTT. Protein sequence: CASSLVVGRPNTGELFF.